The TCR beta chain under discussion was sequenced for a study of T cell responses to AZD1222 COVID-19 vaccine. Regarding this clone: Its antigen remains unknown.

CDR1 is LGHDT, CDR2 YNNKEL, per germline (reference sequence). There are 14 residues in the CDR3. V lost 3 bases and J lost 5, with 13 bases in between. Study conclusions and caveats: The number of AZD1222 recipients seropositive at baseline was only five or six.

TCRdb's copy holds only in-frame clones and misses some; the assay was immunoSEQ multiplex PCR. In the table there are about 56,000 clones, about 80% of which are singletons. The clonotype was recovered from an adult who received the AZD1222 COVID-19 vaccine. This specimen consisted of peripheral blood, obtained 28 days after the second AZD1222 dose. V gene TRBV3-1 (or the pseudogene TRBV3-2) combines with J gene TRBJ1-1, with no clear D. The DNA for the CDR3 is TGTGCCAGCAGCCAGGCCGGAGGGCAAACTGAAGCTTTCTTT. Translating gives CASSQAGGQTEAFF.